This T cell receptor (beta chain) was sequenced during a study of tumor-infiltrating lymphocytes in primary liver carcinoma. Study summary: Samples produced roughly 3.5 to 7.13 million productive TCRbeta reads, comparable across tissue types.

The CDR3 is 13 residues long. Germline V gene sequence: CDR1 SGHAT, CDR2 FQNNGV. Germline DNA was also extracted, and blood RNA derived from unsorted whole blood. A word on this clonotype: Mismatch with germline at one junction end may stem from a read error.

TCR beta cDNA was reverse-transcribed from 500 to 550 ng of total RNA. The reaction used a constant-region primer and ProtoScript II reverse transcriptase. ARM-PCR was slightly modified, and three nested multiplex PCR rounds with it gave rise to the TCR beta libraries. Rounds one and two of PCR, each of 10 cycles, were primed with TRBV1-TRBV30 forward primers and a C-beta reverse primer. TCRdb re-analysed the multiplex PCR reads in MiXCR, keeping a single row per CDR3 protein. Of fewer than 350,000 distinct CDR3 sequences listed, 65% are singletons. This TCR derives from a man aged 35 to 55 with primary liver carcinoma and hepatitis B virus infection. Material for sequencing was peripheral blood. The chain joins TRBV11-2 to TRBJ1-1; TRBD1 is a possible D gene (6 bases). CDR3 in amino acids: CAGSLGGYTEAYF. The CDR3 DNA reads as TGTGCCGGCAGCCTAGGGGGGTACACTGAAGCTTACTTT. The entire variable domain, with the rest obtained from reference TRBV11-2 and TRBJ1-1, is as follows: EAGVAQSPRYKIIEKRQSVAFWCNPISGHATLYWYQQILGQGPKLLIQFQNNGVVDDSQLPKDRFSAERLKGVDSTLKIQPAKLEDSAVYLCAGSLGGYTEAYFGQGTRLTVV.